This is a list of T cell receptor beta chains from one sample in a study of shared clonotypes between healthy human individuals. Using immunoSEQ multiplex PCR, the repertoire was profiled, and TCRdb retains in-frame clones only, with some absent. In the table there are more than 550,000 clones, just under 75% of which are singletons. Input material: memory CD4+ T cells sorted from blood. The receptors were gathered from a woman aged 25 to 39 in good health. The CDR3 runs from the conserved cysteine through the conserved F or W. A D gene is named only where the DNA matches it firmly. Where a row states a size, it is once, few, many or the class of an expanded clone; other rows omit it.

length	size	V	D	J	CDR3	DNA
13	few	TRBV29-1	TRBD1	TRBJ2-1	CSVGTGLDNEQFF	TGCAGCGTCGGGACAGGGTTGGACAATGAGCAGTTCTTC
12	.	TRBV29-1	.	TRBJ2-7	CSVEDRPYEQYF	TGCAGCGTTGAAGACAGACCCTACGAGCAGTACTTC
17	many	TRBV4-1	.	TRBJ2-1	CASSQDLSAGYRGEQFF	TGCGCCAGCAGCCAAGATCTGTCCGCGGGATACAGAGGGGAGCAGTTCTTC
21	.	TRBV1	.	TRBJ2-3	CTSSLELALTGTSGSTDTQYF	TGCACCAGCAGCCTCGAATTGGCTCTAACCGGGACTAGCGGGAGCACAGATACGCAGTATTTT
13	.	TRBV30	.	TRBJ2-7	CAWSKGGSYEQYF	TGTGCCTGGAGTAAAGGGGGTAGCTACGAGCAGTACTTC
15	few	TRBV11-2	.	TRBJ2-6	CASSPRDSGANVLTF	TGTGCCAGCAGCCCTAGGGACTCTGGGGCCAACGTCCTGACTTTC
13	once	TRBV15	.	TRBJ2-7	CATSRDRESEQYF	TGTGCCACCAGCAGAGACAGGGAATCCGAGCAGTACTTC
16	once	TRBV4-1	TRBD2	TRBJ2-5	CASSQLAGRYQETQYF	TGCGCCAGCAGCCAACTAGCGGGAAGGTACCAAGAGACCCAGTACTTC
15	.	TRBV7-9	TRBD1	TRBJ1-3	CASTQGGGSGNTIYF	TGTGCCAGCACCCAGGGGGGGGGCTCTGGAAACACCATATATTTT
12	.	TRBV29-1	.	TRBJ2-1	CSARPSYNEQFF	TGCAGCGCCAGACCGTCCTACAATGAGCAGTTCTTC
15	many	TRBV2	TRBD2	TRBJ2-1	CASHAGGSKYNEQFF	TGTGCCAGCCACGCGGGAGGGAGTAAGTACAATGAGCAGTTCTTC
14	.	TRBV6-5	TRBD1	TRBJ2-2	CASRPGTVIGELFF	TGTGCCAGCCGTCCAGGGACAGTAATCGGGGAGCTGTTTTTT
12	.	TRBV7-9	.	TRBJ1-5	CAKGSGEVPQHF	TGTGCCAAGGGCTCAGGCGAAGTCCCCCAGCATTTT
14	.	TRBV6-5	.	TRBJ2-5	CASSYQQNQETQYF	TGTGCCAGCAGTTACCAGCAGAACCAAGAGACCCAGTACTTC
17	.	TRBV19	.	TRBJ2-6	CASSKGRALSGANVLTF	TGTGCCAGTAGTAAGGGCAGGGCCCTCTCTGGGGCCAACGTCCTGACTTTC
13	.	TRBV2	.	TRBJ1-2	CASTQNSNYGYTF	TGTGCCAGCACCCAGAATTCTAACTATGGCTACACCTTC
13	.	TRBV6-1	.	TRBJ2-1	CASSRTHDNEQFF	TGTGCCAGCAGCCGGACTCACGACAATGAGCAGTTCTTC
14	.	TRBV7-9	.	TRBJ1-4	CASSSSGQDEKLFF	TGTGCCAGCAGCTCATCGGGGCAGGATGAAAAACTGTTTTTT
14	few	TRBV7-8	TRBD2	TRBJ2-4	CASSLAGGENIQYF	TGTGCCAGCAGCTTAGCCGGGGGGGAAAACATTCAGTACTTC
15	.	TRBV28	.	TRBJ2-7	CASNARGGGLFEQYF	TGTGCCAGCAACGCAAGGGGGGGAGGGCTCTTCGAGCAGTACTTC
12	once	TRBV7-9	.	TRBJ1-2	CASSPQSYGYTF	TGTGCCAGCAGCCCCCAAAGCTATGGCTACACCTTC
16	.	TRBV5-1	.	TRBJ2-3	CASSLAQGSGTDTQYF	TGCGCCAGCAGCTTGGCCCAAGGGAGTGGCACAGATACGCAGTATTTT
15	.	TRBV6-6	TRBD1	TRBJ1-5	CASRGGQGMMSPQHF	TGTGCCAGCAGAGGGGGACAGGGGATGATGTCGCCCCAGCATTTT
14	.	TRBV6-5	.	TRBJ2-6	CASNLGSGANVLTF	TGTGCCAGCAACTTGGGGTCTGGGGCCAACGTCCTGACTTTC
13	once	TRBV7-3	.	TRBJ1-1	CASSLPPNTEAFF	TGTGCCAGCAGCCTGCCCCCGAACACTGAAGCTTTCTTT
15	few	TRBV25-1	.	TRBJ2-2	CASSEFGRFTGELFF	TGTGCCAGCAGTGAATTCGGCAGATTCACCGGGGAGCTGTTTTTT
16	.	TRBV7-8	TRBD2	TRBJ2-5	CASSSRLAGGQETQYF	TGTGCCAGCAGCAGCCGACTAGCGGGAGGGCAAGAGACCCAGTACTTC
15	.	TRBV5-4	.	TRBJ2-7	CASSLYSRGAYEQYF	TGTGCCAGCAGCTTGTACTCGCGTGGGGCCTACGAGCAGTACTTC
15	.	TRBV28	.	TRBJ1-5	CASSLRTASNQPQHF	TGTGCCAGCAGTTTGAGGACGGCTAGCAATCAGCCCCAGCATTTT
18	.	TRBV9	.	TRBJ2-7	CASSPERLGRGRSYEQYF	TGTGCCAGCAGCCCCGAGAGGTTGGGACGGGGGAGGTCCTACGAGCAGTACTTC
15	.	TRBV5-1	.	TRBJ1-3	CASTGGGNFGNTIYF	TGCGCCAGCACCGGAGGGGGGAATTTTGGAAACACCATATATTTT
14	.	TRBV13	.	TRBJ1-1	CASRRAGGAGEAFF	TGTGCCAGCAGACGCGCGGGGGGCGCTGGTGAAGCTTTCTTT
14	.	TRBV19	.	TRBJ2-7	CASSIGVRVPEQYF	TGTGCCAGTAGTATCGGGGTAAGGGTCCCCGAGCAGTACTTC
13	.	TRBV11-3	.	TRBJ2-1	CASSRSMVHEQFF	TGTGCCAGCAGCCGGAGCATGGTTCATGAGCAGTTCTTC
15	.	TRBV2	TRBD1	TRBJ2-7	CASSEAQGAFYEQYF	TGTGCCAGCAGTGAAGCCCAGGGGGCGTTCTACGAGCAGTACTTC
11	.	TRBV10-3	.	TRBJ1-1	CAISGPSAAFF	TGTGCCATCAGTGGACCTAGCGCAGCTTTCTTT
15	.	TRBV10-3	.	TRBJ2-5	CAISESKGEQETQYF	TGTGCCATCAGTGAGTCGAAGGGAGAACAAGAGACCCAGTACTTC
15	.	TRBV5-1	TRBD2	TRBJ2-1	CASSLGTSGLDEQFF	TGCGCCAGCAGCTTGGGGACTAGCGGACTCGATGAGCAGTTCTTC
16	.	TRBV4-2	TRBD2	TRBJ2-5	CASSQAAGGPDKTQYF	TGTGCCAGCAGCCAGGCAGCGGGAGGGCCAGACAAGACCCAGTACTTC
14	.	TRBV19	TRBD1	TRBJ1-2	CASSRGQGTYGYTF	TGTGCCAGTAGTCGGGGACAGGGAACTTATGGCTACACCTTC
15	.	TRBV18	.	TRBJ1-5	CASSRRDGGFQPQHF	TGTGCCAGCTCACGACGGGATGGAGGATTTCAGCCCCAGCATTTT